The present TCR beta chain was sequenced within a study of shared clonotypes between healthy human individuals. The overall study: Samples came from two female and three male donors aged 18 to 49.

Using immunoSEQ multiplex PCR, the repertoire was profiled, and TCRdb retains in-frame clones only, with some absent. The table records over a million clones, approximately 78% of them present only once. Specimen: memory CD4+ T cells from PBMCs. Noted subset: CD45RA-negative fraction. The clonotype originates from a man aged 18 to 29 in good health. Some clones in this sample may be carry-over from other donors' samples.

In nucleotides, the CDR3 is TGTGCCAGCAGCCCATGGAGGGGCAGGGATACTGAAGCTTTCTTT. It codes for CASSPWRGRDTEAFF. The V call is TRBV7-9, the J call TRBJ1-1; possible D gene TRBD1, 5 bases. The CDR3 length is 15 residues. V was trimmed by 5 bases and J by 5 bases, leaving 18 bases between them. Germline V lookup: CDR1 SEHNR, CDR2 FQNEAQ (reference sequence).